This paragraph reports one TCR beta chain. Its specific antigen is unknown. Within one base of it there is no much larger clone, and no base qualities were kept. The cohort was made up of 666 healthy bone marrow donors. At the time of sampling, every cohort member was nominally healthy, though immune exposures that went unrecorded were likely present. The donor tested CMV seronegative and was one of the 352 seronegative cohort members. Every donor gave a peripheral blood sample, and the peripheral blood mononuclear cells from that sample were used for TCR beta sequencing. The Qiagen DNeasy Blood Extraction Kit was used to extract genomic DNA from the blood cell samples. This record comes from a study of cytomegalovirus exposure and HLA in healthy donors (dated by TCRdb to about 2017). In terms of the full investigation: In an earlier analysis of about 560 of the donors, around 290 Gb of sequence data and approximately 120 million unique TCR beta sequences from about 190 million T cells were reported. Among almost 400 genotyped donors of the cohort, an average of approximately 250,000 unique TCR beta nucleotide sequences were sequenced per donor, about a sixth of them non-productive. In addition to the first cohort of 666 subjects, a separate validation cohort of approximately 120 different subjects was used. In an earlier analysis of roughly 580 of the donors, high-throughput TCR beta sequencing was used to judge whether each TCR beta V gene segment behaved as functional or pseudogenic. The study used immunosequencing to profile the T cell repertoires of approximately 650 subjects and linked those repertoires to cytomegalovirus serostatus. Both class I and class II loci were covered by HLA typing, at four-digit resolution. Rather than using new phenotypic data, the later analysis identified candidate immune exposures from TCR beta sequences and from how often those sequences occurred across donors. About 300 gigabases of sequencing data and around 87 million unique TCR sequences were included in an early release covering several hundred HLA-typed donors. Typing coverage differed by locus: A, B, C, DRB1 and DQB1 were typed in about 620-640 donors, DQA1 in about 560, DPA1 in over 600, and DPB1 in just under 480. Donor age, sex, ethnicity and CMV serostatus were compiled alongside the repertoire data. A later genetic analysis used genome-wide SNP genotypes for 398 of the 666 donors, treating that subset as a discovery cohort. To study patterns of TCR occurrence, a later analysis re-analyzed previously published TCR beta repertoires from 666 donors and added high-resolution HLA genotyping. All discovery cohort repertoires had been generated using a single sequencing platform. To predict cytomegalovirus infection status, the study combined high-throughput TCR immunosequencing, statistical association of individual TCRs with disease status, and machine learning. Of the approximately 400 genotyped donors, about 80% fell in the genetic ancestry cluster associated with self-reported Caucasian donors. The study aimed to test whether cataloging public T cell receptors could reveal signatures of past pathogen exposure. Roughly 5 DR-DQ haplotypes were handled as single units for association and clustering, since linkage in the cohort was strong.

Study-wide findings and limitations: The classifier was reported to diagnose cytomegalovirus status with high specificity and sensitivity in both the original cohort and the validation cohort. While some public TCRs were present in many individuals, most TCR sequences turned up only very rarely across donors. Because HLA typing was unavailable for some donors at each locus, only the typed subset was used in association tests. In a later analysis, HLA-associated TCR beta chains showed more clonal expansion and lower generation probabilities than non-associated chains that were equally common. In an earlier analysis of some 540 of the donors, most TCR beta V segments appeared in productive rearrangements about 90% or about 30% of the time, broadly matching IMGT annotations. When HLA alleles, especially DR and DQ, strongly co-occurred, attributing TCR associations to individual alleles was difficult. The earlier analysis of approximately 540 of the donors excluded approximately 17 rarely observed V segments, including chromosome 9 orphons, because counts were too low. Roughly uniform sequencing depth across donors was assumed in presence/absence analyses, although this assumption may not hold. At a false discovery rate of 0.05, a later analysis linked under 20,000 TCR beta sequences to specific HLA alleles. A few of the identified cytomegalovirus-associated TCR beta chains were confirmed in vitro to be specific for cytomegalovirus antigens. It was suggested by the authors that the approach could potentially be generalized to other disease states and immunological phenotypes. The study listed approximately 160 TCR beta chains as associated with cytomegalovirus. Most CMV-associated TCR beta chains appeared to be HLA-restricted in a later analysis, and the HLA associations seemed to be driven largely by CMV exposure. In a later genetic analysis, a missense DCLRE1C variant was associated with V-gene and J-gene trimming of TCR beta chains, and the association was replicated in an independent cohort. According to a later genetic analysis, donors in an Asian-associated ancestry cluster had fewer N-insertions in productive TCRs than the approximately 610-donor mean. According to a later analysis, parvovirus B19, influenza, CMV and Epstein-Barr virus appeared linked to several top co-occurrence clusters. The 87-base-pair reads could not distinguish some IMGT-functional V segments, including TRBV6-2 and TRBV6-3, so those segments were excluded. In a later analysis, TCR association rates were found to vary across HLA loci, with the most associated TCRs seen for DRB1 alleles and the fewest for HLA-C alleles. CMV serostatus was the only immune exposure information available for the cohort. A further reported finding was that TCR beta sequences accurately predicted the HLA-A and HLA-B alleles for most subjects in the first cohort. In this cohort, only TCR beta chains were sequenced, and detectable features were limited by the absence of alpha or paired-chain data. Linkage disequilibrium might explain the correlated functional status among segregating V segments, but an unknown experimental factor could not be excluded. A cluster of highly shared sequence variants was judged likely to be a technical artifact of the sequencing pipeline.

Receptor libraries were prepared by the immunoSEQ multiplex PCR assay. For the multiplex PCR, a mixture combining 60 forward primers for TCR Vbeta segments and 13 reverse primers for TCR Jbeta segments was used. The CDR3 region of rearranged TCR beta genes was amplified from genomic DNA with a multiplex PCR assay. The Illumina HiSeq System was used to sequence the amplified TCR beta libraries as 87-base-pair reads. The authors' pipeline ran thus. Across the 670 or so repertoires, a later analysis counted some 81 million unique TCR beta chains, 9.5 million to 13 million of which were shared by at least two donors. A nearest-neighbor algorithm error-corrected the raw reads and collapsed the reads into unique sequences, merging closely related sequences to remove PCR and sequencing errors. Alignment of CDR3 sequences to IMGT reference sequences was used to assign V, D and J gene segments. For a sequence to be retained, a match of at least six nucleotides was required to both a V gene segment and a J gene segment. Rearrangements were called productive when the CDR3 lacked stop codons and stayed in frame with V and J; all others were non-productive. CDR3 was defined by IMGT convention, running from the second conserved V-encoded cysteine to the conserved J-encoded phenylalanine. Sequences without an unambiguous match to a single V gene segment were excluded from the earlier analysis of about 630 of the donors. In an earlier analysis of 500 to 750 of the donors, V segments were called functional above 56.7% productive rearrangements and were called segregating when the between-donor standard deviation exceeded 5%. A statistical classification framework was developed to diagnose cytomegalovirus status using the catalog of TCR beta chain sequences. In a later analysis, V and J genes were assigned by comparing TCR nucleotide sequences against IMGT/GENE-DB human TR gene sequences. The TCRdist pipeline was used in a later analysis to assign CDR3 sequences and most-parsimonious VDJ recombination scenarios. In a later analysis, each TCR beta chain was defined by its CDR3 amino acid sequence together with its V-gene family, and reads without a unique V-gene family were excluded. In a later analysis, a few hundred highly shared, low-generation-probability nucleotide sequences were removed to address suspected cross-contamination and a sequencing artifact. In a later analysis, a clonal expansion index for each public chain was calculated from normalized within-repertoire ranks of inferred template counts. Generation probabilities in a later analysis came from a VDJ recombination model fitted to out-of-frame rearrangements, and those results were checked against IGoR. A later analysis scored TCR-TCR, TCR-HLA and TCR-CMV co-occurrence with hypergeometric tests, applying a repertoire-size bias correction to TCR pairs. In a later analysis, false discovery rates were estimated by permuting HLA or CMV assignments 20 times. In a later analysis, co-occurring TCRs were grouped using DBSCAN, and TCRdist sequence similarity was added for clustering within HLA-allele-positive subsets. Repertoires with fewer than 30,000 or more than 120,000 public chains were left out of co-occurrence clustering, as were four to six repertoires with anomalous nucleotide sharing. TCRdb took over this immuneACCESS table, retaining in-frame rearrangements with V and J assigned. Such tables are incomplete; in checked studies, under half of the missing clones stem from an unresolved V gene, and the remainder is unexplained. V and J calls and clone size are copied from that table; D and trimming were computed from the DNA. This sample comprises under 150,000 clones, about 82% of them detected only once. Of the sample, about 3.4% falls within the top ten clones.

CDR1 and CDR2 are drawn from the germline V gene: SGHRS, YFSETQ. V is clipped by 2 bases and J by 0 bases, and the sequence between their germline boundaries is 5 bases long. The CDR3 spans 13 residues, from the cysteine through the phenylalanine. The kept DNA is CDR3 alone, 39 bases in frame from the first base. The source material was PBMCs. The chain joins TRBV5-1 to TRBJ1-2; the D gene cannot be resolved reliably. The clonotype comes from a male donor in good health and CMV-seronegative. The bases read TGCGCCAGCAGCTTCGCAGCTAACTATGGCTACACCTTC. Its coded protein is CASSFAANYGYTF.